What follows are 17 T cell receptor beta chains derived from one specimen sequenced in a study of shared clonotypes between healthy human individuals. Method: immunoSEQ multiplex PCR; TCRdb's copy keeps in-frame clones and lacks some. The profile shows 950,000 to 1,200,000 clones, 70% to 80% of them singletons. Sequenced input: memory CD4+ T cells from PBMCs. Subset in this sample: CD45RA-negative fraction. The receptors were sampled from a man aged 18 to 30 in good health. Some clones in this sample may be carry-over from other donors' samples.

The gene calls are TRBV4-1 and TRBJ2-5; possible D gene TRBD2, 5 bases. The V end was cut by 0 bases, the J end by 5 bases, with 13 bases between. This CDR3 is 15 amino acids long. In germline, CDR1 is MGHRA, CDR2 YSYEKL. In DNA, the CDR3 is TGCGCCAGCAGCCAAGATAATTACGGGGAGGAGACCCAGTACTTC. It is translated as CASSQDNYGEETQYF.

The chain carries TRBV27 and TRBJ2-6, with D hard to call. The CDR3 is 17 amino acids. V lost 5 bases, J lost 3 bases, and 17 bases lay in between. Germline V gives CDR1 MNHEY, CDR2 SMNVEV (reference sequence). CDR3: CASSPSGFWLGANVLTF. In DNA, the CDR3 is TGTGCCAGCAGTCCTTCAGGATTCTGGCTTGGGGCCAACGTCCTGACTTTC.

The chain uses TRBV9 and TRBJ2-3; TRBD2 might be the D (6 bases). Deletions cut 4 bases from V and 4 bases from J, with 10 bases between. In germline, CDR1 is SGDLS, CDR2 YYNGEE. CDR3 length: 13 amino acids. Here the CDR3 reads CASSLGGSDTQYF. As DNA, the CDR3 is TGTGCCAGCAGCCTGGGGGGTTCAGATACGCAGTATTTT.

The V gene is TRBV28, the J gene TRBJ1-3; unclear D gene. V lost 2 bases and J lost 4, with 9 bases in between. The germline gives CDR1 MDHEN, CDR2 SYDVKM. This CDR3 comprises 14 residues. CDR3 residues: CASSLPGSGNTIYF. CDR3 nucleotide sequence: TGTGCCAGCAGTTTACCGGGGAGCGGAAACACCATATATTTT.

This clone has a handful of counts. This chain joins TRBV9 and TRBJ1-5; tentative D call: TRBD1 (6 bases). V lost 5 bases, J lost 5 bases, and 17 bases lay in between. Germline CDR1 is SGDLS and CDR2 is YYNGEE. There are 15 residues in the CDR3. The CDR3 is CASSSQWGPDQPQHF. The CDR3 DNA reads TGTGCCAGCAGTTCCCAGTGGGGGCCGGATCAGCCCCAGCATTTT.

This chain joins TRBV5-1 and TRBJ2-2; tentatively, D is TRBD1 or TRBD2 (5 bases each). The germline gives CDR1 SGHRS, CDR2 YFSETQ. V was trimmed by 2 bases and J by 4 bases, leaving 18 bases between them. CDR3 length: 17 residues. This chain's CDR3 is CASSFEGIGVGTGELFF. CDR3 nucleotide sequence: TGCGCCAGCAGCTTCGAGGGGATTGGTGTAGGCACCGGGGAGCTGTTTTTT.

J is TRBJ2-5 and V is TRBV2; D not certain. V was trimmed by 6 bases and J by 7 bases, leaving 12 bases between them. CDR3 length: 12 amino acids. Germline CDR1 SNHLY, CDR2 FYNNEI. The CDR3 here is CASRLLKTTQYF. DNA for the CDR3: TGTGCCAGCAGGTTATTAAAGACGACCCAGTACTTC.

This clone showed up many times. The chain links TRBV21-1 to TRBJ2-1; the DNA was not used to check the table's D call, TRBD2. TRBV21-1 is recorded as a pseudogene. The CDR3 sequence is 14 residues long. The chain's CDR3 is CASALAGGTNEQFF. CDR3 bases: TGTGCCAGCGCACTAGCGGGAGGGACTAATGAGCAGTTCTTC.

This chain uses TRBV15 with TRBJ2-6, with D hard to call. Germline CDR1 is LNHNV and CDR2 is YYDKDF (reference sequence). This CDR3 has 16 amino acids. V lost 1 base and J 3 bases, leaving 10 bases between the germline ends. The DNA for the CDR3 is TGTGCCACCAGCAGAGCCCCCCTACGTGGGGCCAACGTCCTGACTTTC. As protein: CATSRAPLRGANVLTF.

In this sample, this clone turned up a few times. J is TRBJ1-4 and V is TRBV6-1; 11 nucleotides line up with TRBD1. CDR1 is MNHNS, CDR2 SASEGT, per germline. The CDR3 is 15 residues long. Trimming took 6 bases from V and 8 from J; bases not matched to a gene: 8. CDR3 residues: CASRDRGQLEEKLFF. The CDR3 DNA is TGTGCCAGCAGGGACAGGGGGCAGTTAGAGGAAAAACTGTTTTTT.

The rearrangement uses TRBV4-2 and TRBJ2-2, with 8 bases matching TRBD2. CDR1 is LGHNA, CDR2 YNFKEQ, per germline. Trimming at V came to 0 bases and at J to 6 bases, leaving 6 bases not matched to a gene. This CDR3 is 16 amino acids long. The chain's CDR3 is CASSQDAGRGAGELFF. For the CDR3, the DNA is TGTGCCAGCAGCCAAGATGCGGGGCGGGGGGCCGGGGAGCTGTTTTTT.

V and J are TRBV6-6 and TRBJ1-4, with no clear D. Germline CDR1 MNHNY, CDR2 SVGAGI (reference sequence). V was clipped by 6 bases and J by 4 bases, with 12 bases between them. This CDR3 contains 14 residues. The CDR3 sequence: CASRPWTGNEKLFF. CDR3 nucleotide sequence: TGTGCCAGCAGACCTTGGACGGGTAATGAAAAACTGTTTTTT.

The chain is built from TRBV4-1 and TRBJ1-5, with 9 positions matching TRBD1. J gave up 6 bases and V 3 bases, and 9 bases lay outside the gene matches. Germline loops: CDR1 MGHRA, CDR2 YSYEKL. This CDR3 contains 16 residues. The CDR3 sequence is CASSHSGQGMGQPQHF. The CDR3 DNA reads TGCGCCAGCAGCCATTCGGGACAGGGAATGGGTCAGCCCCAGCATTTT.

This clone has a count of ten or more. CDR3 bases: TGTGCCAGCAGTTCGGCACCCGAGACCCAGTACTTC. This codes for CASSSAPETQYF. The chain couples TRBV2 to TRBJ2-5; no firm D call. The V end lost 5 bases, the J end lost 5 bases, and 9 bases lay between the germline ends. CDR3 size: 12 residues. Germline CDR1 is SNHLY and CDR2 is FYNNEI.

On this clone: With only one base between it and a far larger clone, this is likely a read error. J is TRBJ2-7 and V is TRBV28, with D possibly matching TRBD1 (5 bases). The CDR3 spans 16 residues. The germline V gene encodes CDR1 MDHEN and CDR2 SYDVKM. The CDR3 region has the DNA TGTGCCAGCAGTCCCCTGACCCAGGGTAGGCCCTACGGGCAGTACTTC. This gives the protein CASSPLTQGRPYGQYF.

V usage is TRBV6-6 and J usage is TRBJ2-7, with D tentatively TRBD2 (7 bases). Trimming pared 2 bases from V and 3 bases from J, leaving 17 bases between. Germline CDR1 MNHNY, CDR2 SVGAGI (reference sequence). CDR3 length: 16 residues. The CDR3 DNA is TGTGCCAGCAGTTACAAGGGGGGGACGGTTAACTACGAGCAGTACTTC. Amino acid sequence: CASSYKGGTVNYEQYF.

The chain joins TRBV18 to TRBJ2-3; D is undetermined. CDR1 is KGHSH, CDR2 LQKENI, per germline. Trimming removed 0 bases at V and 2 bases at J, with 15 bases between. CDR3 length: 17 amino acids. CDR3 sequence (DNA): TGTGCCAGCTCACCACCAGTGGGCAGCGAGTCCACAGATACGCAGTATTTT. Translated: CASSPPVGSESTDTQYF.